This TCR beta chain was recovered during a study of T cell responses to AZD1222 COVID-19 vaccine. Study-level points and caveats: Clonal diversity was possibly underestimated; the donors were predominantly white British and more often female. Dominant at 160-218 and 743-854, vaccine-associated CD4 TCRs also spanned spike. Seropositive AZD1222 recipients at baseline numbered only five or six.

The CDR3 spans 14 residues. V shed 3 bases and J 3 bases; nucleotides not matched to a gene: 1. The V gene's germline CDR1 is SGDLS and CDR2 YYNGEE. Measured with immunoSEQ multiplex PCR; TCRdb has only the in-frame clones, and not every one. In the table there are around 180,000 clones, almost 95% of which are singletons. Comments on this clone: Its antigen is not identified.

This TCR was sampled from an adult in good health. V and J are TRBV9 and TRBJ2-4; TRBD1 matches 9 bases. Sequenced here: peripheral blood, sampled on day 0 of AZD1222 vaccination. For the CDR3, the DNA is TGTGCCAGCAGCGCGGGACAGGGCAAAAACATTCAGTACTTC. It yields the protein CASSAGQGKNIQYF.